Below are 18 T cell receptor beta chains sequenced from a single sample in a study of metastatic and nonmetastatic thyroid tumors. With MiXCR, TCRdb called clones anew from the PCR reads. The sample holds 55,000 or so clones; around a sixth are singletons and the top ten take about 2.7%. Treatment of any kind had been given to no patient before thyroid surgery. Sequencing input: blood. The receptors stem from a female donor with papillary thyroid cancer or a benign thyroid nodule (not recorded which). Some clones in this sample may be carry-over from other donors' samples.

This clone came up many times. The chain recombines TRBV20-1 with TRBJ1-1; D may be TRBD1 (6 bases). Germline CDR1 reads DFQATT; CDR2 reads SNEGSKA (reference sequence). This CDR3 spans 17 amino acids. Between the trimmed V and J ends, which lost 7 bases and 0 bases, there was a span of 24 bases. DNA of the CDR3: TGCAGTGTCCTAGACCGGGACAAGGTCCTGATGAACACTGAAGCTTTCTTT. The encoded protein is CSVLDRDKVLMNTEAFF.

This clone was observed a few times. An end of the junction differs from the germline gene, which may be a read error. The chain joins TRBV27 to TRBJ2-2; D is ambiguous. The CDR3 totals 18 residues. Germline V gene lookup returns CDR1 MNHEY and CDR2 SMNVEV (reference sequence). The CDR3 DNA reads as TGTACCAGCAGTTTATCGGTATTGTGGGTTGCGAACACCGGGGAGCTGTTTTTT. Protein sequence: CTSSLSVLWVANTGELFF.

Ten or more counts support this clone. This sequence joins TRBV10-2 and TRBJ2-3; D gene uncertain. CDR1 and CDR2 from the germline V gene are WSHSY and SAAADI. Trimming pared 8 bases from V and 0 bases from J, leaving 15 bases between. This CDR3 spans 15 amino acids. The chain's CDR3 is CASRPGDFSTDTQYF. The CDR3 DNA reads as TGCGCCAGCCGGCCCGGTGATTTTAGCACAGATACGCAGTATTTT.

This clone was seen at least ten times. This rearrangement joins TRBV29-1 to TRBJ1-1; no firm D call. CDR3 length: 12 residues. Germline CDR1 and CDR2: SQVTM and ANQGSEA. The ends were cut back, 4 bases at V and 1 base at J, with 7 bases in the middle. In nucleotides, the CDR3 is TGCAGCGTTGCCCACTCGAACACTGAAGCTTTCTTT. It yields the protein CSVAHSNTEAFF.

This clone was counted at least ten times. The chain links TRBV20-1 to TRBJ1-2; TRBD1 might be the D (5 bases). The germline V and J ends were trimmed by 2 bases and 8 bases, with 18 bases remaining between them. Germline V gene lookup returns CDR1 DFQATT and CDR2 SNEGSKA (reference sequence). This CDR3 comprises 14 residues. The CDR3 loop is CSARSGGDLVGYTF. The CDR3 region has the DNA TGCAGTGCTAGATCCGGGGGTGACCTGGTCGGCTACACCTTC.

There are many counts of this clone. This sequence joins TRBV27 and TRBJ2-2, with TRBD2 matching 7 bases. The germline V gene encodes CDR1 MNHEY and CDR2 SMNVEV (reference sequence). This CDR3 is 17 amino acids long. Trimming took 4 bases from V and 1 from J; bases not matched to a gene: 9. CDR3 sequence: CASSSGTNYLNTGELFF. In nucleotides, the CDR3 is TGTGCCAGCAGTTCCGGGACTAACTATTTGAACACCGGGGAGCTGTTTTTT.

As concerns this clone: A read error may explain this, as a much larger clone is one base away. The chain recombines TRBV3-1 with TRBJ1-6; possible D gene TRBD1, 6 bases. This CDR3 region has 14 residues. The V end lost 4 bases, the J end lost 9 bases, and 13 bases lay between the germline ends. Germline CDR1 is LGHDT and CDR2 is YNNKEL (reference sequence). CDR3 residues: CASSPQGLCSPLHF. The CDR3 coding sequence is TGTGCCAGCAGCCCCCAGGGGCTTTGTTCACCCCTCCACTTT.

The chain uses TRBV12-3 or TRBV12-4 and TRBJ1-5, with D possibly being TRBD1 (5 bases). The CDR3 loop spans 13 amino acids. The V and J ends lost 5 bases and 10 bases respectively, with 15 bases between them. CDR3 DNA sequence: TGTGCCAGCAGTGCGGGGCAGGTACATCCCCAGCATTTT. Amino acid sequence: CASSAGQVHPQHF.

There are many counts of this clone. V gene TRBV2 combines with J gene TRBJ2-7; D not certain. Germline loops: CDR1 SNHLY, CDR2 FYNNEI. Between the trimmed V and J ends, which lost 3 bases and 3 bases, there was a span of 6 bases. The CDR3 runs 12 residues. The CDR3 sequence: CASSDKYYEQYF. Written as DNA, the CDR3 is TGTGCCAGCAGTGATAAGTACTACGAGCAGTACTTC. Based on the CDR3 plus reference TRBV2 and TRBJ2-7, the full variable domain is EPEVTQTPSHQVTQMGQEVILRCVPISNHLYFYWYRQILGQKVEFLVSFYNNEISEKSEIFDDQFSVERPDGSNFTLKIRSTKLEDSAMYFCASSDKYYEQYFGPGTRLTVT.

This clone was seen many times. The chain combines TRBV27 with TRBJ2-3, with TRBD2 as a possible D gene (5 bases). Per germline, CDR1 MNHEY and CDR2 SMNVEV (reference sequence). This CDR3 region has 15 residues. Trimming stripped 5 bases from V and 2 bases from J, with 14 bases between. The CDR3 sequence is CASSLKPSHTDTQYF. CDR3 in DNA: TGTGCCAGCAGTCTGAAACCTAGCCACACAGATACGCAGTATTTT.

This clone was counted ten times or more. DNA of the CDR3: TGTGCCAGCAGTTTCCCATCGACGGTTTCTAACTATGGCTACACCTTC. Protein: CASSFPSTVSNYGYTF. The genes are TRBV6-1 and TRBJ1-2; D not resolved. This CDR3 region has 16 residues. The V and J ends lost 5 bases and 0 bases respectively, with 16 bases between them. The germline V gene has CDR1 MNHNS and CDR2 SASEGT.

This clone occurred a few times. DNA for the CDR3: TGTGCCAGCAGCGGGGACAGGGGACCTGAAGCTTTCTTT. Translation gives CASSGDRGPEAFF. The chain carries TRBV5-6 and TRBJ1-1, with 10 bases that match TRBD1. The CDR3 spans 13 residues. Trimming at V came to 4 bases and at J to 6 bases, leaving 3 bases not matched to a gene. Looked up from germline, CDR1 is SGHDT and CDR2 is YYEEEE.

This clone has a count of ten or more. This sequence joins TRBV7-8 and TRBJ1-2, with D maybe TRBD1 (6 bases). V lost 5 bases and J lost 3, with 16 bases in between. CDR3 size: 15 residues. Germline CDR1 reads SGHVS; CDR2 reads FQNEAQ. CDR3 DNA: TGTGCCAGCAGCCGCGGGACAACCACCTACTATGGCTACACCTTC. Its protein product is CASSRGTTTYYGYTF.

By frequency in the sample, this clone is medium-sized. The chain is built from TRBV6-1 and TRBJ1-5, with D maybe TRBD1 (6 bases). V gave up 4 bases and J gave up 7 bases, with 14 bases separating them. The CDR3 sequence is 14 residues long. Germline assignment: CDR1 MNHNS and CDR2 SASEGT. In DNA form, the CDR3 reads TGTGCCAGCAGTGCTACAGGGTTGTTGCAGCCCCAGCATTTT. Amino acids: CASSATGLLQPQHF.

The genes are TRBV7-2 and TRBJ1-4; no clear D gene. CDR1 is SGHTA and CDR2 is FQGNSA in the germline V gene. The CDR3 runs to 14 residues. V shed 1 base and J shed 3 bases, with 6 bases lying between them. In nucleotides, the CDR3 is TGTGCCAGCAGCTTAGACCTCGCTAATGAAAAACTGTTTTTT. Translation gives CASSLDLANEKLFF.

The chain is built from TRBV27 and TRBJ1-5; unclear D gene. This CDR3 spans 13 amino acids. CDR1 is MNHEY, CDR2 SMNVEV, per germline (reference sequence). The ends were cut back, 2 bases at V and 10 bases at J, with 12 bases in the middle. The DNA for the CDR3 is TGTGCCAGCAGTTTAAGAGTGTACCATCCCCAGCATTTT. Protein product: CASSLRVYHPQHF.

This clone showed up many times. The J gene is TRBJ2-5, the V gene TRBV20-1; perhaps D is TRBD1 or TRBD2 (5 bases each). The CDR3 runs 14 residues. Germline V lookup: CDR1 DFQATT, CDR2 SNEGSKA (reference sequence). V gave up 0 bases and J gave up 5 bases, with 13 bases separating them. DNA of the CDR3: TGCAGTGCTAGAGATCGAGGGGATTGGGAGACCCAGTACTTC. Residues: CSARDRGDWETQYF.

The V gene is TRBV28, the J gene TRBJ1-3; perhaps TRBD1 as D (5 bases). The CDR3 is 19 residues long. V lost 5 bases to trimming and J lost 0 bases, with 23 bases between them. The V gene's germline CDR1 is MDHEN and CDR2 SYDVKM. In DNA, the CDR3 is TGTGCCAGCAGTCCACGAATATTCTGGACATGGGGCTCTGGAAACACCATATATTTT. Its protein is CASSPRIFWTWGSGNTIYF.